Listed below are T cell receptor beta chains from one sample, sequenced in a study of beta chain features in type 1 diabetes. The protocol was immunoSEQ multiplex PCR, while the TCRdb copy is restricted to in-frame clones and leaves out a portion. The table includes about 240,000 clones, 11% to 15% detected once. Sample: naive CD4+ T cells from blood. Receptors were obtained from a man aged 25-40 years with type 1 diabetes. CDR3s include the opening cysteine and the closing phenylalanine or tryptophan. Each record gives: J gene, clone size, D gene, V gene, CDR3 DNA, CDR3 protein. The D gene is left open where the match is weak. Where a row states a size, it is once, few, many or the class of an expanded clone; other rows omit it.

>TRBJ2-3|few|NA|TRBV29-1
TGCAGCGCTGGGGGCGGATCCGATACGCAGTATTTT
CSAGGGSDTQYF
>TRBJ2-2|few|TRBD1|TRBV30
TGTGCCTGGAGTGGTGGGACAGGGATCACCGGGGAGCTGTTTTTT
CAWSGGTGITGELFF
>TRBJ1-1|NA|NA|TRBV6-5
TGTGCCAGCAGTGAAGCGAAAGCCACTGGAGCTTTCTTT
CASSEAKATGAFF
>TRBJ2-1|few|TRBD2|TRBV9
TGTGCCAGCAGCATGGGACTAGCTTACAATGAGCAGTTCTTC
CASSMGLAYNEQFF
>TRBJ2-5|few|NA|TRBV25-1
TGTGCCAGCAGTGGGGCAGTCCAAGAGACCCAGTACTTC
CASSGAVQETQYF
>TRBJ2-7|NA|TRBD1|TRBV25-1
TGTGCCAGCAGTGATCCCAGGGGGCCACGACCCTACGAGCAGTACTTC
CASSDPRGPRPYEQYF
>TRBJ2-7|NA|TRBD1|TRBV5-1
TGCGCCGGATTAAAAAGACAGGGGGCGGAGGAGCAGTACTTC
CAGLKRQGAEEQYF
>TRBJ1-1|NA|TRBD1|TRBV7-9
TGTGCCAGCAGCTTGGGGACAGGTTACGGGGCTGAAGCTTTCTTT
CASSLGTGYGAEAFF
>TRBJ1-1|few|NA|TRBV5-4
TGTGCCAGCAGCTTGGCCCCCGGGACTAACACTGAAGCTTTCTTT
CASSLAPGTNTEAFF
>TRBJ2-5|NA|TRBD1|TRBV4-1
TGCGCCAGCAGCCTCAGGGACAGGGATCAGACCCAGTACTTC
CASSLRDRDQTQYF
>TRBJ2-1|few|TRBD2|TRBV7-2
TGTGCCAGCAGCCAAGGACTAGCGGGGACCAATGAGCAGTTCTTC
CASSQGLAGTNEQFF
>TRBJ2-7|NA|TRBD1|TRBV30
TGTGCTGGATCGACAGGGGGCTACGAGCAGTACTTC
CAGSTGGYEQYF
>TRBJ1-4|NA|NA|TRBV29-1
TGCAGCGTTCACCACAAGTCAACTAATGAAAAACTGTTTTTT
CSVHHKSTNEKLFF
>TRBJ2-7|NA|NA|TRBV5-4
TGTGCCAGCAGCGGAGGGACAGCTAATAACTACGAGCAGTACTTC
CASSGGTANNYEQYF
>TRBJ2-3|NA|NA|TRBV11-3
TGTGCCAGCCGGGTGGGGGGTGGCACAGATACGCAGTATTTT
CASRVGGGTDTQYF
>TRBJ1-2|NA|NA|TRBV7-9
TGTGCCAGCAGCTCCAGGGACTATGGCTACACCTTC
CASSSRDYGYTF
>TRBJ2-3|few|NA|TRBV5-6
TGTGCCAGCAGCTCCCTCGGGACAGATACGCAGTATTTT
CASSSLGTDTQYF
>TRBJ2-3|NA|TRBD2|TRBV7-9
TGTGCCAGCAGTCCGGGGGGAGATACGCAGTATTTT
CASSPGGDTQYF
>TRBJ2-2|NA|NA|TRBV7-2
TGTGCCAGCAGCACATATACCGGGGAGCTGTTTTTT
CASSTYTGELFF
>TRBJ2-1|NA|NA|TRBV5-1
TGCGCCAGCAGCTTGCCCCTAACGGGAGTTGGAGTAAATGAGCAGTTCTTC
CASSLPLTGVGVNEQFF
>TRBJ2-5|few|TRBD2|TRBV4-2
TGTGCCAGCAGCCAACGACCTAGCGGGGGCTTCGAGACCCAGTACTTC
CASSQRPSGGFETQYF
>TRBJ2-7|NA|TRBD2|TRBV7-7
TGTGCCAGCAGCTTAGGCCCTCCTAGCGGGAGCTACGAGCAGTACTTC
CASSLGPPSGSYEQYF
>TRBJ1-2|NA|NA|TRBV18
TGTGCCAGCTCACCCGGCAGGGCAGATGGCTACACCTTC
CASSPGRADGYTF
>TRBJ2-2|few|NA|TRBV30
TGTGCCTGGAGTGTAAGCCGGGGATCATGGCGGGAGCTGTTTTTT
CAWSVSRGSWRELFF